Listed here is a single T cell receptor beta chain. The entry originates in a study of blood T cell repertoires in COVID-19. The CDR3 runs to 14 residues. Looked up from germline, CDR1 is SGHAT and CDR2 is FQNNGV. V lost 4 bases to trimming and J lost 5 bases, with 14 bases between them. Original analysis: The authors estimated nucleated cell counts from reference gene primer amplification. Profiling relied on immunoSEQ multiplex PCR, and the TCRdb table lists in-frame clones only, not all of them. V and J calls and clone size are copied from that table; D and trimming were computed from the DNA. This sample has about 120,000 clones, with roughly nine tenths found just once.

The TCR originated in a man aged 65 to 79 who had recovered from COVID-19. Sequenced: peripheral blood. The V gene is TRBV11-2, the J gene TRBJ2-5; possibly TRBD2 for D (6 bases). CDR3 sequence: CASSWDGGWETQYF. The CDR3 nucleotides are TGTGCCAGCAGCTGGGACGGGGGATGGGAGACCCAGTACTTC.